This TCR beta chain appears in the sequencing data of a study of human T cells and chemical hapten exposure. Study-level results: The study found expanded TCRs formed significantly more large CDR3 similarity clusters than controls.

Time point reported: pre-sensitization, week 0. The sample's treatment: therapeutic diphenylcyclopropenone sensitization with weekly scalp DPC. Via MiXCR, TCRdb re-called the RACE reads, giving one row per CDR3 protein. The sample includes some 400,000 distinct CDR3 sequences, more than 4.5% seen only once; the top ten take approximately 2.8%. This clonotype has ten or more counts. The antigen is not known. V shed 1 base and J shed 4 bases, with 9 bases lying between them. In germline, CDR1 is SGHNT, CDR2 YYREEE (reference sequence). The CDR3 covers 13 residues. The receptor was isolated from a woman in her 50s with alopecia areata. Some clones in this sample may be carry-over from other donors' samples. The sequencing here drew on whole blood, taken in connection with sensitization to the hapten diphenylcyclopropenone (DPC). This chain joins TRBV5-4 and TRBJ2-7; D is undetermined. The CDR3 region has the DNA TGTGCCAGCAGCTTGAGCCGCGAATACGAGCAGTACTTC. Amino acids: CASSLSREYEQYF.